The 32 T cell receptor beta chains below come from one sample, sequenced in a study of blood T cell repertoires in COVID-19. Profiling relied on immunoSEQ multiplex PCR, and the TCRdb table lists in-frame clones only, not all of them. The top ten clones hold around 12% of a sample with about 270,000 clones, 86% of them seen once. The sequenced sample was peripheral blood. These TCRs come from a woman aged 25 to 39 with COVID-19, enrolled during active disease.

The chain couples TRBV18 to TRBJ2-1; 9 bases align to TRBD1. The CDR3 spans 19 residues. CDR1 and CDR2 (germline): KGHSH, LQKENI. The J segment lost 3 bases and the V segment lost 3 bases, leaving 15 bases of the junction unmatched. CDR3: CASSPLATGGAKGYNEQFF. CDR3 nucleotides: TGTGCCAGCTCACCGTTGGCTACAGGGGGCGCAAAGGGCTACAATGAGCAGTTCTTC.

This clone came up a few times. V usage is TRBV5-1 and J usage is TRBJ2-1; D not certain. CDR1 SGHRS and CDR2 YFSETQ come from the germline V gene. The CDR3 has 12 amino acids. V lost 0 bases and J 7 bases, leaving 5 bases between the germline ends. The CDR3 loop reads CASSLVLNEQFF. CDR3 DNA: TGCGCCAGCAGCTTGGTATTGAATGAGCAGTTCTTC.

This clone was recorded once. The chain uses TRBV7-9 and TRBJ1-2; 7 nucleotides agree with TRBD1. Germline assignment: CDR1 SEHNR and CDR2 FQNEAQ (reference sequence). The V gene end was trimmed by 4 bases and the J gene end by 5 bases; junction bases not matched to a gene: 13. The CDR3 is 16 amino acids. The CDR3 here is CASSSPGTEGRYGYTF. Here the CDR3 DNA reads TGTGCCAGCAGCTCCCCAGGGACAGAGGGTCGTTATGGCTACACCTTC.

V is TRBV12-3 or TRBV12-4 and J is TRBJ1-2, with TRBD1 as a possible D gene (5 bases). The V gene lost 3 bases and the J gene lost 7 bases, with 12 bases spanning the gap. The CDR3 extends over 13 amino acids. CDR3 protein: CASSFAQGGGYTF. The DNA of the CDR3 is TGTGCCAGCAGTTTTGCGCAGGGTGGTGGCTACACCTTC.

The genes are TRBV13 and TRBJ2-3, with 9 nucleotides matching TRBD2. From germline, CDR1 is PRHDT and CDR2 FYEKMQ (reference sequence). The CDR3 has 16 residues. Losses at the gene ends were 0 bases for V and 4 bases for J; bases not matched to a gene: 5. This CDR3 reads CASSLGAGGPPDTQYF. The CDR3 nucleotides are TGTGCCAGCAGCTTAGGGGCGGGGGGGCCCCCAGATACGCAGTATTTT.

The CDR3 protein is CASSDAGAHSYNEQFF. CDR3 coding DNA: TGCGCCAGCAGTGATGCAGGGGCCCACTCCTACAATGAGCAGTTCTTC. The rearrangement joins TRBV10-1 to TRBJ2-1; D perhaps matches TRBD1 (6 bases). This CDR3 spans 16 amino acids. Per the germline V gene, CDR1 is WNHNN and CDR2 is SYGVQD (reference sequence). V dropped 3 bases and J dropped 0 bases, with 12 bases sitting between them.

The V call is TRBV11-2, the J call TRBJ2-7; D is possibly TRBD1 (6 bases). Germline V gene sequence: CDR1 SGHAT, CDR2 FQNNGV. Trimming shortened V by 8 bases and J by 2 bases, and 13 bases separated the two germline ends. The CDR3 consists of 13 residues. The CDR3 sequence is CASASGVAYEQYF. CDR3 bases: TGTGCCAGCGCCTCAGGGGTAGCCTACGAGCAGTACTTC.

The chain employs TRBV28 and TRBJ1-2; D gene uncertain. The CDR3 is 16 amino acids. CDR1 and CDR2 (germline): MDHEN, SYDVKM. Trimming removed 1 base at V and 1 base at J, with 13 bases between. CDR3 protein: CASSLFGSAFNYGYTF. CDR3 coding DNA: TGTGCCAGCAGTTTATTCGGTAGCGCGTTTAACTATGGCTACACCTTC.

The chain recombines TRBV25-1 with TRBJ1-6; tentative D call: TRBD1 (6 bases). There are 15 residues in the CDR3. The ends were cut back, 5 bases at V and 9 bases at J, with 17 bases in the middle. Looked up from germline, CDR1 is MGHDK and CDR2 is SYGVNS. This chain's CDR3 is CASSNFGTSSSPLHF. The CDR3 DNA follows: TGTGCCAGCAGTAACTTCGGGACAAGTAGTTCACCCCTCCACTTT.

This clone was detected once. CDR3 DNA: TGTGCCAGCAGCTACGGGGGGGCTGGGGATACGCAGTATTTT. It codes for CASSYGGAGDTQYF. The V gene is TRBV7-2, the J gene TRBJ2-3; 8 nucleotides match TRBD2. This CDR3 has 14 amino acids. Per germline, CDR1 SGHTA and CDR2 FQGNSA. Trimming at V came to 4 bases and at J to 6 bases, leaving 6 bases not matched to a gene.

This clone showed up just once. The rearrangement uses TRBV5-1 and TRBJ2-7; D is possibly TRBD2 (6 bases). Germline CDR1 reads SGHRS; CDR2 reads YFSETQ. Trimming cost V 4 bases and J 5 bases, with 13 bases left between them. CDR3 size: 13 residues. CDR3 sequence: CASSLGTLDEQYF. Here the CDR3 DNA reads TGCGCCAGCAGCCTCGGGACTCTCGACGAGCAGTACTTC.

The rearrangement uses TRBV6-5 and TRBJ2-1; D is perhaps TRBD2 (5 bases). Germline loops: CDR1 MNHEY, CDR2 SVGAGI. Deletions cut 8 bases from V and 2 bases from J, with 16 bases between. CDR3 length: 15 amino acids. DNA for the CDR3: TGTGCCAGCCGTTCTACTAGTAGCCCCTACAATGAGCAGTTCTTC. Translating gives CASRSTSSPYNEQFF.

This clone came up once. This rearrangement joins TRBV4-1 to TRBJ2-7, with D tentatively TRBD1 (5 bases). The CDR3 is 16 amino acids. Trimming pared 3 bases from V and 5 bases from J, leaving 20 bases between. The germline CDR1 and CDR2 sequences are MGHRA and YSYEKL. CDR3 in amino acids: CASSQARTEGVHEQYF. CDR3 nucleotide sequence: TGCGCCAGCAGCCAGGCTCGGACGGAAGGGGTCCACGAGCAGTACTTC.

The chain couples TRBV7-9 to TRBJ1-2; D is perhaps TRBD1 (6 bases). CDR1 and CDR2 from the germline V gene are SEHNR and FQNEAQ (reference sequence). The CDR3 sequence is 13 residues long. With 4 bases removed from V and 8 bases from J, the gap between germline ends came to 14 bases. The CDR3 nucleotides are TGTGCCAGCAGCTATACTGGGGGCGAAGGCTACACCTTC. It yields the protein CASSYTGGEGYTF.

This clone was counted only a few times. The chain joins TRBV6-2 or TRBV6-3 to TRBJ1-4; 8 bases map to TRBD1. The CDR3 spans 13 residues. V lost 5 bases and J lost 5; bases outside the gene matches: 1. Germline lookup yields CDR1 MNHEY and CDR2 SVGEGT. The CDR3 DNA sequence: TGTGCCAGCAGTAGGACAGGGAATGAAAAACTGTTTTTT. Translating it yields CASSRTGNEKLFF.

CDR3 DNA sequence: TGTGCCACCAGTGATTTGCACGGAGGCGGGTCCCTGAGCTCTGGAAACACCATATATTTT. This encodes CATSDLHGGGSLSSGNTIYF. V gene TRBV24-1 combines with J gene TRBJ1-3; no clear D. V lost 0 bases, J lost 0 bases, and 20 bases lay in between. The germline V gene encodes CDR1 KGHDR and CDR2 SFDVKD. This CDR3 has 20 amino acids.

The rearrangement links TRBV7-2 to TRBJ1-3; D is perhaps TRBD1 (6 bases). CDR1 is SGHTA and CDR2 is FQGNSA in the germline V gene. The CDR3 length is 15 residues. Trimming removed 6 bases from V and 4 bases from J, with 16 bases in between. CDR3 bases: TGTGCCAGCAGGCCCGGCGGGGGGCGGGGAAACACCATATATTTT. It encodes CASRPGGGRGNTIYF.

The chain uses TRBV19 and TRBJ2-1; TRBD2 might be the D (7 bases). V was trimmed by 3 bases and J by 4 bases, leaving 13 bases between them. CDR1 is LNHDA and CDR2 is SQIVND in the germline V gene (reference sequence). The CDR3 has 15 amino acids. The DNA of the CDR3 is TGTGCCAGTAGTATGATGGGGGGGCCATACAATGAGCAGTTCTTC. Translated, it gives CASSMMGGPYNEQFF. The full variable domain, in which reference TRBV19 and TRBJ2-1 provide the parts outside the CDR3, is DGGITQSPKYLFRKEGQNVTLSCEQNLNHDAMYWYRQDPGQGLRLIYYSQIVNDFQKGDIAEGYSVSREKKESFPLTVTSAQKNPTAFYLCASSMMGGPYNEQFFGPGTRLTVL.

A few counts support this clone. This chain uses TRBV5-6 with TRBJ2-7, with D hard to call. V lost 0 bases to trimming and J lost 1 base, with 5 bases between them. From germline, CDR1 is SGHDT and CDR2 YYEEEE. This CDR3 is built from 13 residues. CDR3 region: CASSLAESYEQYF. The CDR3 DNA is TGTGCCAGCAGCTTGGCCGAGTCCTACGAGCAGTACTTC.

The V call is TRBV5-6, the J call TRBJ2-7; D unresolved. The CDR3 loop spans 13 amino acids. In germline, CDR1 is SGHDT, CDR2 YYEEEE. V was cut by 0 bases and J by 4 bases, with 8 bases left in between. Here the CDR3 DNA reads TGTGCCAGCAGCTTGGCGTTAGATTACGAGCAGTACTTC. This encodes CASSLALDYEQYF.

This chain connects TRBV28 to TRBJ1-1; 7 positions agree with TRBD1. Germline V lookup: CDR1 MDHEN, CDR2 SYDVKM. The CDR3 is made up of 14 amino acids. Trimming cost V 6 bases and J 8 bases; bases outside gene matches: 12. The CDR3: CASRGGQAKHEAFF. In DNA form, the CDR3 reads TGTGCCAGCAGGGGTGGACAGGCCAAACACGAAGCTTTCTTT. The full variable domain, in which reference TRBV28 and TRBJ1-1 provide the parts outside the CDR3, is DVKVTQSSRYLVKRTGEKVFLECVQDMDHENMFWYRQDPGLGLRLIYFSYDVKMKEKGDIPEGYSVSREKKERFSLILESASTNQTSMYLCASRGGQAKHEAFFGQGTRLTVV.

The V and J genes are TRBV29-1 and TRBJ2-1; D might be TRBD2 (5 bases). Looked up from germline, CDR1 is SQVTM and CDR2 is ANQGSEA. This CDR3 comprises 14 residues. V lost 4 bases, J lost 7 bases, and 17 bases lay in between. The CDR3 loop reads CSVGPRVSVNEQFF. CDR3 sequence (DNA): TGCAGCGTTGGACCCCGGGTTAGCGTGAATGAGCAGTTCTTC.

This clone is a singleton in its sample. V is TRBV7-9 and J is TRBJ1-2; 7 positions agree with TRBD1. This CDR3 contains 14 residues. CDR1 and CDR2 (germline): SEHNR, FQNEAQ (reference sequence). V lost 1 base, J lost 4 bases, and 3 bases stayed unmatched. CDR3 protein: CASSLDRTGYGYTF. In DNA, the CDR3 is TGTGCCAGCAGCTTAGATAGGACAGGCTATGGCTACACCTTC.

V gene TRBV19 combines with J gene TRBJ1-5, with 8 positions matching TRBD1. Germline trimming cut 3 bases from V and 1 base from J; bases unmatched to any gene: 11. The germline CDR1 and CDR2 sequences are LNHDA and SQIVND (reference sequence). This CDR3 comprises 18 residues. The CDR3 region is CASSISGGLIRSNQPQHF. The DNA for the CDR3 is TGTGCCAGTAGTATTTCAGGGGGCCTAATCAGGAGCAATCAGCCCCAGCATTTT.

The J gene is TRBJ2-2, the V gene TRBV5-1; tentatively, D is TRBD1 (6 bases). CDR3 length: 13 residues. CDR1 and CDR2 from the germline V gene are SGHRS and YFSETQ. V lost 2 bases to trimming and J lost 6 bases, with 8 bases between them. DNA of the CDR3: TGCGCCAGCAGCTTCTCAGGGGCCGGGGAGCTGTTTTTT. Amino acid sequence: CASSFSGAGELFF.

The rearrangement uses TRBV5-1 and TRBJ1-2; 7 nucleotides align to TRBD1. The CDR3 sequence is 15 residues long. CDR1 and CDR2 from the germline V gene are SGHRS and YFSETQ. The J segment lost 4 bases and the V segment lost 2 bases, leaving 8 bases of the junction unmatched. CDR3 protein: CASSLTGQTAYGYTF. CDR3 coding DNA: TGCGCCAGCAGCTTAACGGGACAGACCGCCTATGGCTACACCTTC.

The rearrangement joins TRBV7-7 to TRBJ1-1, with D maybe TRBD1 (5 bases). The V gene lost 6 bases and the J gene lost 3 bases, with 26 bases spanning the gap. Germline loops: CDR1 SSHAT, CDR2 FNYEAQ (reference sequence). This CDR3 spans 18 amino acids. In DNA form, the CDR3 reads TGTGCCAGCAGACCTCAAAACCGTCGGACAAATACGGACACTGAAGCTTTCTTT. Its protein product is CASRPQNRRTNTDTEAFF. Supplemented by reference TRBV7-7 and TRBJ1-1, the full variable domain reads GAGVSQSPRYKVTKRGQDVTLRCDPISSHATLYWYQQALGQGPEFLTYFNYEAQPDKSGLPSDRFSAERPEGSISTLTIQRTEQRDSAMYRCASRPQNRRTNTDTEAFFGQGTRLTVV.

The rearrangement joins TRBV27 to TRBJ1-2; 8 bases match TRBD1. The CDR3 consists of 15 residues. Germline CDR1 is MNHEY and CDR2 is SMNVEV (reference sequence). The V and J ends lost 6 bases and 8 bases, in that order; junction bases with no gene match: 14. In DNA, the CDR3 is TGTGCCAGCAGCCCCCACCCCCAGGGGGCAAAAGGCTACACCTTC. The encoded protein is CASSPHPQGAKGYTF.

The chain employs TRBV7-9 and TRBJ2-3; 7 bases are a match to TRBD1. Germline CDR1 is SEHNR and CDR2 is FQNEAQ (reference sequence). The J segment lost 6 bases and the V segment lost 4 bases, leaving 1 base of the junction unmatched. The CDR3 extends over 12 amino acids. Here the CDR3 reads CASSSTGDTQYF. The CDR3 DNA reads as TGTGCCAGCAGCTCGACAGGGGATACGCAGTATTTT.

The chain uses TRBV19 and TRBJ1-6; 7 positions agree with TRBD1. V was clipped by 4 bases and J by 10 bases; unmatched bases: 10. CDR1 is LNHDA, CDR2 SQIVND, per germline (reference sequence). This CDR3 has 15 amino acids. CDR3 region: CASSNKQGIQSPLHF. The CDR3 nucleotides read TGTGCCAGTAGTAACAAACAGGGGATTCAGTCACCCCTCCACTTT.

This rearrangement joins TRBV2 to TRBJ2-1; 13 bases agree with TRBD2. The V and J ends lost 8 bases and 6 bases, in that order; junction bases with no gene match: 4. The CDR3 has 14 residues. CDR1 is SNHLY and CDR2 is FYNNEI in the germline V gene. CDR3 residues: CASYGTSGVNEQFF. The CDR3 coding sequence is TGTGCCAGCTACGGGACTAGCGGGGTCAATGAGCAGTTCTTC.

The chain has TRBV19 and TRBJ1-1; possibly TRBD1 for D (6 bases). Trimming left V 3 bases short and J 4 bases short, with 12 bases between. The CDR3 runs 14 residues. Germline assignment: CDR1 LNHDA and CDR2 SQIVND (reference sequence). The CDR3 loop reads CASSMVGAGTEAFF. The CDR3 region has the DNA TGTGCCAGTAGTATGGTGGGGGCTGGCACTGAAGCTTTCTTT. The full variable domain, its missing parts supplied by reference TRBV19 and TRBJ1-1, is DGGITQSPKYLFRKEGQNVTLSCEQNLNHDAMYWYRQDPGQGLRLIYYSQIVNDFQKGDIAEGYSVSREKKESFPLTVTSAQKNPTAFYLCASSMVGAGTEAFFGQGTRLTVV.